These 26 T cell receptor beta chains originate from one sample sequenced in a study of Graves' ophthalmopathy and Graves' hyperthyroidism. Investigators amplified TCR beta CDR3 regions from RNA transcripts. HTBI-primed first-round RT-PCR preceded second-round multiplex PCR. Each CDR3 protein gets one entry after TCRdb re-called the multiplex PCR reads with MiXCR. This sample has approximately 380,000 distinct CDR3 sequences, with 20% to 25% found just once. Sequenced input: peripheral blood. These receptors were taken from a young woman with stable Graves' hyperthyroidism.

This clonotype has at least ten counts. One end of the junction fails to match germline, which may point to a read error. This chain connects TRBV5-1 to TRBJ2-7, with TRBD2 identical over 8 bases. Per the germline V gene, CDR1 is SGHRS and CDR2 is YFSETQ. The CDR3 is 13 amino acids. In DNA, the CDR3 is TGTGCCAGCAGTTTAGCGGGAACCTACGAGCAGTACTTC. Its protein is CASSLAGTYEQYF.

About this clonotype itself: A much larger clone differs by one base, so this may be a read error. Given the absence of the conserved phenylalanine or tryptophan at the CDR3 end, a read error is likely. The genes are TRBV15 and TRBJ2-7, with 13 bases matching TRBD2. Germline CDR1 reads LNHNV; CDR2 reads YYDKDF (reference sequence). The V gene end was trimmed by 1 base and the J gene end by 9 bases; junction bases not matched to a gene: 3. This CDR3 is 14 amino acids long. Here the CDR3 DNA reads TGTGCCACCAGCAGAGCCGGGACTAGCGGGATGCAGTACTTG. It translates to CATSRAGTSGMQYL.

This clonotype showed up many times. The chain recombines TRBV20-1 with TRBJ1-2; perhaps TRBD1 as D (5 bases). CDR3 length: 14 residues. V was pared by 5 bases and J by 0 bases, with 13 bases between. From germline, CDR1 is DFQATT and CDR2 SNEGSKA (reference sequence). CDR3 amino acids: CSAYRDDANYGYTF. DNA for the CDR3: TGCAGTGCTTACCGGGACGACGCTAACTATGGCTACACCTTC.

This clonotype was seen a few times. A much larger clone differs by one base, so this may be a read error. The chain uses TRBV6-1 and TRBJ2-2; 11 bases match TRBD2. Germline V gives CDR1 MNHNS, CDR2 SASEGT. This CDR3 spans 15 amino acids. CDR3: CASRSLAGETGELSF. The CDR3 DNA follows: TGTGCCAGCAGATCACTAGCGGGAGAGACCGGGGAGCTGTCTTTT.

This clonotype was detected ten times or more. This chain connects TRBV12-3 or TRBV12-4 to TRBJ1-6, with TRBD1 matching 8 bases. With 1 base clipped from V and 9 bases from J, the junction kept 8 bases outside the gene matches. The CDR3 contains 16 residues. The CDR3 here is CASSLGHGQGVSPLHF. The CDR3 DNA reads TGTGCCAGCAGTTTAGGGCACGGACAGGGAGTTTCACCCCTCCACTTT.

This clonotype has at least ten counts. The CDR3 coding sequence is TGTGCCAGCAGCCAAGAAAGGGGTAGGTTGACTGAAGCTTTCTTT. Protein product: CASSQERGRLTEAFF. The chain joins TRBV4-2 to TRBJ1-1; D might be TRBD1 (5 bases). The germline gives CDR1 LGHNA, CDR2 YNFKEQ. Trimming stripped 0 bases from V and 5 bases from J, with 13 bases between. The length of the CDR3 is 15 residues.

Only a few counts were recorded for this clonotype. The gene calls are TRBV6-2 or TRBV6-3 and TRBJ1-1; D not certain. V was pared by 0 bases and J by 0 bases, with 11 bases between. In germline, CDR1 is MNHEY, CDR2 SVGEGT. The CDR3 loop spans 16 amino acids. The CDR3 sequence is CASSYSLVGLNTEAFF. The DNA for the CDR3 is TGTGCCAGCAGTTACTCGTTAGTGGGCCTGAACACTGAAGCTTTCTTT.

Ten or more counts support this clonotype. The chain carries TRBV24-1 and TRBJ1-1; no firm D call. Germline loops: CDR1 KGHDR, CDR2 SFDVKD. Trimming shortened V by 4 bases and J by 11 bases, and 19 bases separated the two germline ends. This CDR3 has 14 amino acids. CDR3 residues: CATSDSGPTSQAFF. The CDR3 DNA follows: TGTGCCACCAGTGACTCCGGGCCCACTAGCCAGGCTTTCTTT.

This clonotype appeared a few times. This sequence joins TRBV30 and TRBJ2-7, with TRBD1 matching over 7 bases. CDR3 length: 12 residues. V lost 8 bases, J lost 4 bases, and 8 bases stayed unmatched. Germline V gene lookup returns CDR1 GTSNPN and CDR2 SVGIG (reference sequence). CDR3 in amino acids: CASFRDSYEQYF. Here the CDR3 DNA reads TGTGCCAGCTTCCGGGACAGTTACGAGCAGTACTTC.

In regard to this clonotype: The DNA is left out, because the CDR3 cannot be placed on it with certainty; the CDR3 is given as TCRdb lists it. V gene TRBV7-9 combines with J gene TRBJ2-1. In germline, CDR1 is SEHNR, CDR2 FQNEAQ (reference sequence). The CDR3 length equals 13 residues, ends included. The CDR3: CASSFGLGNEKFF.

This clonotype occurred many times. The chain couples TRBV2 to TRBJ2-3; D perhaps matches TRBD1 (5 bases). Germline CDR1 reads SNHLY; CDR2 reads FYNNEI. This CDR3 region has 13 residues. V was trimmed by 8 bases and J by 3 bases, leaving 12 bases between them. The CDR3 DNA is TGTGCCAGCGATGGCAGGACAACAGATACGCAGTATTTT. It encodes CASDGRTTDTQYF.

This clonotype was seen a few times. Germline and junction disagree at one end, which may indicate a read error. The chain joins TRBV20-1 to TRBJ1-1, with 7 positions matching TRBD1. CDR1 is DFQATT and CDR2 is SNEGSKA in the germline V gene (reference sequence). The CDR3 runs 14 residues. In nucleotides, the CDR3 is TGCAGTGCTAGAACGCTCAGAGGGGGCACTGAAGCTCTCTTT. It yields the protein CSARTLRGGTEALF.

Concerning this clonotype: The junction differs from germline at one of its ends, possibly a read error. V and J are TRBV5-6 and TRBJ2-4; no reliable D call. Germline CDR1 and CDR2: SGHDT and YYEEEE. The CDR3 is 17 amino acids. Written as DNA, the CDR3 is TGTGCCAGCAGCTTGGATGGCAACCTGGCCGCCAAAAACATTAAGTACTTC. This encodes CASSLDGNLAAKNIKYF.

In this sample, this clonotype turned up many times. The V and J genes are TRBV7-8 and TRBJ1-2, with D perhaps matching TRBD1 (5 bases). Trimming stripped 5 bases from V and 4 bases from J, with 17 bases between. The germline gives CDR1 SGHVS, CDR2 FQNEAQ. The CDR3 loop spans 15 amino acids. CDR3: CASSPGLRGGYGYTF. In DNA form, the CDR3 reads TGTGCCAGCAGCCCCGGGTTGAGGGGCGGCTATGGCTACACCTTC. Looking up the rest from reference TRBV7-8 and TRBJ1-2 gives the full variable domain: GAGVSQSPRYKVAKRGQDVALRCDPISGHVSLFWYQQALGQGPEFLTYFQNEAQLDKSGLPSDRFFAERPEGSVSTLKIQRTQQEDSAVYLCASSPGLRGGYGYTFGSGTRLTVV.

Many counts were recorded for this clonotype. V usage is TRBV7-9 and J usage is TRBJ2-5, with TRBD1 matching over 12 bases. Germline-derived CDR1 and CDR2 are SEHNR and FQNEAQ (reference sequence). The CDR3 runs 16 residues. J lost 5 bases, V lost 5 bases, and 9 bases had no gene match. The CDR3 sequence is CASSPGTGGLRETQYF. The CDR3 region has the DNA TGTGCCAGCAGCCCTGGGACAGGGGGCTTACGGGAGACCCAGTACTTC.

This clonotype was counted at least ten times. The chain is built from TRBV29-1 and TRBJ1-1; 7 positions agree with TRBD1. From germline, CDR1 is SQVTM and CDR2 ANQGSEA. This CDR3 is built from 13 residues. Unmatched junction bases numbered 9, after V lost 7 bases and J lost 4 bases. The CDR3 is CSGLGGSGTEAFF. The CDR3 DNA reads TGCAGCGGTCTAGGGGGCTCAGGCACTGAAGCTTTCTTT.

This clonotype was recorded at least ten times. The chain couples TRBV7-9 to TRBJ2-4; 12 bases are shared with TRBD2. Per germline, CDR1 SEHNR and CDR2 FQNEAQ (reference sequence). With 10 bases clipped from V and 0 bases from J, the junction kept 1 base outside the gene matches. The CDR3 runs to 14 residues. For the CDR3, the DNA is TGTGCCACGGGACTAGCGGGAGCCAAAAACATTCAGTACTTC. Protein sequence: CATGLAGAKNIQYF.

This clonotype was seen ten or more times. V and J are TRBV2 and TRBJ1-2; D may be TRBD1 (5 bases). Between the trimmed V and J ends, which lost 5 bases and 5 bases, there was a span of 15 bases. CDR1 and CDR2 from the germline V gene are SNHLY and FYNNEI. The CDR3 totals 14 residues. The CDR3 nucleotides read TGTGCCAGCAGTTGGGATCGGGACTCATATGGCTACACCTTC. Its protein is CASSWDRDSYGYTF.

This clonotype was detected only once. The CDR3 region has the DNA TGTGCCAGCAGTTACCCCGGTTTTGGCCTAGGAGGGACCCAGTACTTC. Translation: CASSYPGFGLGGTQYF. This chain connects TRBV6-2 or TRBV6-3 to TRBJ2-5; TRBD2 might be the D (5 bases). The germline V gene has CDR1 MNHEY and CDR2 SVGEGT. Trimming cost V 2 bases and J 7 bases, with 20 bases left between them. CDR3 length equals 16 residues.

This clonotype was observed at least ten times. The chain couples TRBV27 to TRBJ2-7, with 8 bases matching TRBD2. The CDR3 loop spans 16 amino acids. V lost 6 bases and J lost 5; bases outside the gene matches: 15. Per germline, CDR1 MNHEY and CDR2 SMNVEV (reference sequence). The CDR3 DNA sequence: TGTGCCAGCAGCCCGACTCGAGCGGGAGATAGAGACGAGCAGTACTTC. Amino acid sequence: CASSPTRAGDRDEQYF.

This clonotype has a count of ten or more. The J gene is TRBJ1-5, the V gene TRBV2, with D hard to call. This CDR3 is 11 amino acids long. The germline V and J ends were trimmed by 3 bases and 9 bases, with 6 bases remaining between them. Germline V gene data show CDR1 as SNHLY and CDR2 as FYNNEI. CDR3 sequence (DNA): TGTGCCAGCAGTGACGGCCGGCCCCAGCATTTT. As protein: CASSDGRPQHF.

V is TRBV12-3 or TRBV12-4 and J is TRBJ1-2; weak D call: TRBD1 (5 bases). The CDR3 covers 14 residues. V shed 2 bases and J shed 5 bases, with 12 bases lying between them. The CDR3 DNA sequence: TGTGCCAGCAGTTTAAACAGGCTAGGGTATGGCTACACCTTC. Translated, it gives CASSLNRLGYGYTF.

This clonotype occurred many times. The chain is built from TRBV20-1 and TRBJ2-7, with D unresolved. Trimming left V 4 bases short and J 0 bases short, with 13 bases between. This CDR3 contains 14 residues. Germline lookup yields CDR1 DFQATT and CDR2 SNEGSKA (reference sequence). The CDR3 nucleotides are TGCAGTGCTACCCCCACCGGTACCTCCTACGAGCAGTACTTC. Translating gives CSATPTGTSYEQYF.

As to this clonotype: An end of the junction differs from the germline gene, which may be a read error. The chain recombines TRBV12-5 with TRBJ1-1; D may be TRBD1 (5 bases). The germline V gene has CDR1 LGHNT and CDR2 FRNRAP. There are 12 residues in the CDR3. The CDR3 DNA is TGTTCTAGTTGTTTGGAGCAGGGAGGAACTTTCTTT. Residues: CSSCLEQGGTFF. The variable domain in full, with the rest retrieved from reference TRBV12-5 and TRBJ1-1, is DARVTQTPRHKVTEMGQEVTMRCQPILGHNTVFWYRQTMMQGLELLAYFRNRAPLDDSGMPKDRFSAEMPDATLATLKIQPSEPRDSAVYFCSSCLEQGGTFFGQGTRLTVV.

V and J are TRBV20-1 and TRBJ2-5; possible D gene TRBD2, 5 bases. The CDR3 sequence is 14 residues long. CDR1 is DFQATT, CDR2 SNEGSKA, per germline (reference sequence). The V gene lost 3 bases and the J gene lost 5 bases, with 16 bases spanning the gap. CDR3 region: CSASAEASLETQYF. The CDR3 region has the DNA TGCAGTGCTAGTGCCGAGGCTAGCTTGGAGACCCAGTACTTC.

J is TRBJ2-7 and V is TRBV29-1, with TRBD2 as a possible D gene (5 bases). Germline CDR1 and CDR2: SQVTM and ANQGSEA. CDR3 length: 12 residues. Trimming removed 6 bases from V and 12 bases from J, with 21 bases in between. This CDR3 reads CSVPRTFFPPYF. The CDR3 DNA is TGCAGCGTCCCGCGGACTTTTTTCCCGCCGTACTTC.